The 4 T cell receptor beta chains below were found in one sample sequenced in a study of T-cell reconstitution after alpha-beta-depleted transplantation in children. Using unique molecular identifiers, the investigators prepared the TCRbeta library. TCRdb re-derived calls from the PCR reads in MiXCR, one entry per CDR3 protein. Of approximately 290,000 distinct CDR3 sequences in the sample, 11% were seen once. This sample comprised peripheral blood, obtained 180 days after TCRalphabeta/CD19-depleted stem cell transplant. Receptors originate from a male patient between 2 and 10 years old who had a stem cell transplant for chronic granulomatous disease, so the T cells may come from the graft donor.

J is TRBJ2-7 and V is TRBV18; no clear D gene. Germline-derived CDR1 and CDR2 are KGHSH and LQKENI. This CDR3 contains 13 residues. Between the trimmed V and J ends, which lost 0 bases and 4 bases, there was a span of 7 bases. The CDR3 protein is CASSPPAYYEQYF. CDR3 coding DNA: TGTGCCAGCTCACCACCAGCGTATTACGAGCAGTACTTC.

This clonotype occurred many times. CDR3 DNA: TGTGCCAGCAGCCCTACCGGCAAGGGCACTGAAGCTTTCTTT. It specifies CASSPTGKGTEAFF. V is TRBV3-1 and J is TRBJ1-1, with unresolved D. The CDR3 covers 14 residues. Trimming cost V 4 bases and J 4 bases, with 13 bases left between them. The germline gives CDR1 LGHDT, CDR2 YNNKEL (reference sequence).

A remark on this clonotype: A read error may explain this, as a much larger clone is one base away. The chain uses TRBV18 and TRBJ2-7; 13 bases map to TRBD2. V lost 8 bases and J lost 6; bases outside the gene matches: 10. The CDR3 has 15 residues. The germline gives CDR1 KGHSH, CDR2 LQKENI. This CDR3 is CASTQLAGGRSEQYF. CDR3 nucleotide sequence: TGTGCCAGCACGCAACTAGCGGGAGGGCGGAGCGAGCAGTACTTC.

This clonotype was counted many times. V and J are TRBV3-1 and TRBJ2-2; 12 positions match TRBD2. The V gene end was trimmed by 2 bases and the J gene end by 7 bases; junction bases not matched to a gene: 8. Germline CDR1 LGHDT, CDR2 YNNKEL (reference sequence). There are 17 residues in the CDR3. CDR3 residues: CASSQTPSGGDGGELFF. The CDR3 DNA reads TGTGCCAGCAGCCAAACACCTAGCGGGGGGGACGGCGGGGAGCTGTTTTTT.